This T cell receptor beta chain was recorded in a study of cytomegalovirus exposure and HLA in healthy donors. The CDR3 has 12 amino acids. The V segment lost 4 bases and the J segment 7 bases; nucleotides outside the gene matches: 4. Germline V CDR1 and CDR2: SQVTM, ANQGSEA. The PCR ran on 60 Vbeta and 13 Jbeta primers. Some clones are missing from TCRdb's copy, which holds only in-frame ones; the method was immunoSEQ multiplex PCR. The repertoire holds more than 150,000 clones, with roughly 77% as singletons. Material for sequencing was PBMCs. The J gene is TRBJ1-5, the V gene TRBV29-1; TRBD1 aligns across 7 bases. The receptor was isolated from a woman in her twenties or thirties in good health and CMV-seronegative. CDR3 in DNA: TGCAGCGTTGGAGGGGGCTTACAGCCCCAGCATTTT. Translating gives CSVGGGLQPQHF.